This paragraph covers one T cell receptor beta chain sequence. The data stem from a study of blood T cell repertoires in COVID-19. Study-level information: Acute-phase and convalescent COVID-19 samples originated in the United States, Italy and Spain.

The CDR3 covers 15 residues. Germline CDR1 and CDR2: SGHTA and FQGNSA. Trimming stripped 5 bases from V and 4 bases from J, with 17 bases between. TCRdb's copy holds only in-frame clones and misses some; the assay was immunoSEQ multiplex PCR. The sample includes about 370,000 clones, more than 80% of them seen just once. The clonotype comes from a woman aged 25 to 45 with COVID-19, enrolled during active disease. The sample consisted of peripheral blood. The rearrangement uses TRBV7-2 and TRBJ1-1; D might be TRBD1 (5 bases). The CDR3 protein is CASSPQGNLFTEAFF. CDR3 DNA: TGTGCCAGCAGCCCGCAGGGAAACCTTTTCACTGAAGCTTTCTTT. Full variable domain (rest looked up from reference TRBV7-2 and TRBJ1-1): GAGVSQSPSNKVTEKGKDVELRCDPISGHTALYWYRQSLGQGLEFLIYFQGNSAPDKSGLPSDRFSAERTGGSVSTLTIQRTQQEDSAVYLCASSPQGNLFTEAFFGQGTRLTVV.